These 27 T cell receptor beta chains originate from one sample sequenced in a study of T cell responses to AZD1222 COVID-19 vaccine. Generated by immunoSEQ multiplex PCR, the TCRdb table keeps only in-frame clones and is missing some. The data hold about 140,000 clones, with roughly 92% observed a single time. The specimen was peripheral blood, collected on day 0 of AZD1222 vaccination. Source of these receptors: an adult in good health.

This rearrangement joins TRBV4-2 to TRBJ2-7; 9 bases line up with TRBD2. J lost 5 bases, V lost 1 base, and 18 bases had no gene match. CDR1 and CDR2 (germline): LGHNA, YNFKEQ. This CDR3 is 19 amino acids long. As DNA, the CDR3 is TGTGCCAGCAGCCAAGTATCTTTGGCGGGAGGGGAGGTCGGCAACGAGCAGTACTTC. This encodes CASSQVSLAGGEVGNEQYF.

The V call is TRBV7-6, the J call TRBJ2-1; the D is unclear. Germline lookup yields CDR1 SGHVS and CDR2 FNYEAQ. The CDR3 is 15 residues long. Trimming removed 4 bases at V and 7 bases at J, with 17 bases between. The CDR3 region has the DNA TGTGCCAGCAGCTCCCCTTTGAAAGATGGAAATGAGCAGTTCTTC. Protein sequence: CASSSPLKDGNEQFF.

This chain uses TRBV10-3 with TRBJ2-3, with 7 positions matching TRBD1. The CDR3 consists of 13 residues. J lost 5 bases, V lost 6 bases, and 5 bases had no gene match. CDR1 and CDR2 from the germline V gene are ENHRY and SYGVKD. The chain's CDR3 is CAISRTGKDTQYF. The CDR3 DNA reads as TGTGCCATCAGCCGGACAGGAAAAGATACGCAGTATTTT.

V usage is TRBV20-1 and J usage is TRBJ1-2; 9 positions match TRBD1. This CDR3 has 13 amino acids. Germline CDR1 and CDR2: DFQATT and SNEGSKA (reference sequence). V shed 3 bases and J 4 bases; nucleotides not matched to a gene: 3. CDR3 region: CSASDRGSYGYTF. The CDR3 DNA reads as TGCAGTGCTAGTGACAGGGGGTCCTATGGCTACACCTTC.

The sample holds one count of this clone. This chain uses TRBV5-1 with TRBJ2-3; 8 bases fit TRBD1. The CDR3 contains 16 residues. The V gene's germline CDR1 is SGHRS and CDR2 YFSETQ. V dropped 0 bases and J dropped 0; count of bases not matched to a gene: 3. CDR3 DNA: TGCGCCAGCAGCTTGGGGACAGGGCTAAGCACAGATACGCAGTATTTT. This gives the protein CASSLGTGLSTDTQYF. Using reference TRBV5-1 and TRBJ2-3 for the parts outside the CDR3, the full variable domain is KAGVTQTPRYLIKTRGQQVTLSCSPISGHRSVSWYQQTPGQGLQFLFEYFSETQRNKGNFPGRFSGRQFSNSRSEMNVSTLELGDSALYLCASSLGTGLSTDTQYFGPGTRLTVL.

This chain uses TRBV18 with TRBJ2-7, with D possibly TRBD2 on 6 matching bases. This CDR3 has 15 residues. Trimming cost V 0 bases and J 5 bases, with 14 bases left between them. The germline gives CDR1 KGHSH, CDR2 LQKENI. As DNA, the CDR3 is TGTGCCAGCTCACCACCGGCGGGAACTGATCACGAGCAGTACTTC. It specifies CASSPPAGTDHEQYF.

The rearrangement uses TRBV7-3 and TRBJ2-3; 11 bases match TRBD2. CDR3 length: 12 amino acids. CDR1 is SGHTA, CDR2 FQGTGA, per germline. V shed 8 bases, J shed 5 bases, and the junction held 0 bases outside the gene matches. The CDR3 sequence: CASGLAGDTQYF. CDR3 sequence (DNA): TGTGCCAGCGGACTAGCGGGAGATACGCAGTATTTT.

The chain combines TRBV7-8 with TRBJ1-4; D perhaps matches TRBD1 (6 bases). CDR3 length: 15 residues. V lost 7 bases, J lost 4 bases, and 16 bases lay in between. From germline, CDR1 is SGHVS and CDR2 FQNEAQ. CDR3 sequence (DNA): TGTGCCAGCACCCCCTACAGGGTTGGTAATGAAAAACTGTTTTTT. Its protein is CASTPYRVGNEKLFF. The full variable domain, its missing parts supplied by reference TRBV7-8 and TRBJ1-4, is GAGVSQSPRYKVAKRGQDVALRCDPISGHVSLFWYQQALGQGPEFLTYFQNEAQLDKSGLPSDRFFAERPEGSVSTLKIQRTQQEDSAVYLCASTPYRVGNEKLFFGSGTQLSVL.

This clone was seen just once. The chain has TRBV29-1 and TRBJ1-6; 9 bases are shared with TRBD1. CDR3 length: 18 residues. Germline loops: CDR1 SQVTM, CDR2 ANQGSEA. CDR3 bases: TGCAGTGAAAGTCGGGACAGGGCGGGAAGCTCCTATAATTCACCCCTCCACTTT. This sequence encodes CSESRDRAGSSYNSPLHF. The full variable domain, its missing parts supplied by reference TRBV29-1 and TRBJ1-6, is SAVISQKPSRDICQRGTSLTIQCQVDSQVTMMFWYRQQPGQSLTLIATANQGSEATYESGFVIDKFPISRPNLTFSTLTVSNMSPEDSSIYLCSESRDRAGSSYNSPLHFGNGTRLTVT.

V gene TRBV4-1 combines with J gene TRBJ1-1; D might be TRBD1 (5 bases). CDR1 is MGHRA and CDR2 is YSYEKL in the germline V gene. Trimming removed 1 base from V and 5 bases from J, with 14 bases in between. The CDR3 is made up of 15 amino acids. The CDR3 loop is CASSQAGAGGTEAFF. The CDR3 coding sequence is TGCGCCAGCAGCCAAGCCGGGGCGGGAGGGACTGAAGCTTTCTTT.

This rearrangement joins TRBV6-5 to TRBJ1-4; tentative D call: TRBD1 (6 bases). V lost 6 bases and J lost 8, with 19 bases in between. This CDR3 spans 15 amino acids. Looked up from germline, CDR1 is MNHEY and CDR2 is SVGAGI. Here the CDR3 DNA reads TGTGCCAGCAGGTTTAATTCGGGGGCAGAAGAAAAACTGTTTTTT. This gives the protein CASRFNSGAEEKLFF.

J is TRBJ2-7 and V is TRBV30; D is unclear. The germline CDR1 and CDR2 sequences are GTSNPN and SVGIG (reference sequence). The V and J ends lost 1 base and 4 bases respectively, with 5 bases between them. The CDR3 has 11 residues. CDR3 protein: CAWSGVYEQYF. The DNA for the CDR3 is TGTGCCTGGAGTGGAGTATACGAGCAGTACTTC.

This clone was observed a few times. The chain is built from TRBV18 and TRBJ1-4, with TRBD1 as a possible D gene (6 bases). Looked up from germline, CDR1 is KGHSH and CDR2 is LQKENI. The germline V and J ends were trimmed by 3 bases and 0 bases, with 11 bases remaining between them. The CDR3 loop spans 16 amino acids. The CDR3 nucleotides read TGTGCCAGCTCACCGTACGGACAGTCAACTAATGAAAAACTGTTTTTT. Translation gives CASSPYGQSTNEKLFF.

Here the CDR3 reads CASSFQGRNEKLFF. DNA of the CDR3: TGTGCCAGCAGTTTCCAGGGCCGTAATGAAAAACTGTTTTTT. V usage is TRBV27 and J usage is TRBJ1-4; a weak D match, TRBD1 (5 bases). The CDR3 is 14 amino acids. The V gene lost 3 bases and the J gene lost 4 bases, with 9 bases spanning the gap. Germline V CDR1 and CDR2: MNHEY, SMNVEV (reference sequence).

The chain carries TRBV3-1 (or the pseudogene TRBV3-2) and TRBJ2-2, with TRBD2 matching over 15 bases. The ends lost 4 bases at V and 9 bases at J; junction bases unmatched: 15. The CDR3 runs 19 residues. Germline CDR1 LGHDT, CDR2 YNNKEL (reference sequence). Here the CDR3 reads CASSRTSGGAGADPRELFF. The CDR3 region has the DNA TGTGCCAGCAGCCGGACTAGCGGGGGGGCTGGGGCAGATCCCAGGGAGCTGTTTTTT.

The CDR3 spells CATSDHGQGTPDTQYF. For the CDR3, the DNA is TGTGCCACCAGTGACCATGGACAGGGAACGCCAGATACGCAGTATTTT. The chain carries TRBV24-1 and TRBJ2-3, with TRBD1 identical over 8 bases. This CDR3 region has 16 residues. Per the germline V gene, CDR1 is KGHDR and CDR2 is SFDVKD. With 4 bases clipped from V and 4 bases from J, the junction kept 9 bases outside the gene matches.

V is TRBV6-6 and J is TRBJ1-5, with D possibly being TRBD1 (5 bases). The CDR3 has 15 residues. Per the germline V gene, CDR1 is MNHNY and CDR2 is SVGAGI (reference sequence). V was pared by 6 bases and J by 3 bases, with 15 bases between. The CDR3, as DNA: TGTGCCAGCAGCAGGGACGGGATTAACAATCAGCCCCAGCATTTT. The encoded protein is CASSRDGINNQPQHF.

The rearrangement joins TRBV11-3 to TRBJ2-1; perhaps D is TRBD1 or TRBD2 (5 bases each). CDR1 SGHNT and CDR2 YENEEA come from the germline V gene. The CDR3 totals 13 residues. V lost 3 bases and J 6 bases, leaving 9 bases between the germline ends. CDR3 protein: CASSLGPTNEQFF. CDR3 nucleotide sequence: TGTGCCAGCAGCTTGGGACCAACCAATGAGCAGTTCTTC.

This clone came up once. The rearrangement uses TRBV2 and TRBJ1-6, with D unresolved. Germline values: CDR1 SNHLY, CDR2 FYNNEI. V lost 5 bases, J lost 0 bases, and 5 bases lay in between. CDR3 length equals 14 residues. The CDR3 region has the DNA TGTGCCAGCAGTCGCAGCTCCTATAATTCACCCCTCCACTTT. Residues: CASSRSSYNSPLHF.

The V and J genes are TRBV7-3 and TRBJ2-5; 10 bases agree with TRBD2. With V trimmed by 5 bases and J by 1 base, 4 bases remained unmatched. The CDR3 sequence is 15 residues long. Germline V gene lookup returns CDR1 SGHTA and CDR2 FQGTGA. The CDR3 DNA reads as TGTGCCAGCAGCGAGACTAGCGGGCCCCAAGAGACCCAGTACTTC. Residues: CASSETSGPQETQYF.

The chain carries TRBV6-4 and TRBJ2-2; the D gene is possibly TRBD2 (6 bases). V gave up 0 bases and J gave up 8 bases, with 7 bases separating them. CDR3 length: 13 amino acids. Looked up from germline, CDR1 is MRHNA and CDR2 is SNTAGT. The CDR3 protein is CASSDSAGGELFF. The CDR3 bases are TGTGCCAGCAGTGACTCGGCGGGAGGGGAGCTGTTTTTT.

The rearrangement joins TRBV11-1 to TRBJ2-5; 7 positions agree with TRBD2. Germline values: CDR1 SGHAT, CDR2 FQDESV (reference sequence). The CDR3 is 16 amino acids. With 1 base clipped from V and 6 bases from J, the junction kept 11 bases outside the gene matches. CDR3 residues: CASSLVGGGVAKTQYF. The CDR3 DNA reads as TGTGCCAGCAGCTTAGTGGGCGGGGGAGTGGCAAAGACCCAGTACTTC.

V is TRBV27 and J is TRBJ1-5; 7 nucleotides line up with TRBD1. Germline V CDR1 and CDR2: MNHEY, SMNVEV (reference sequence). The ends lost 2 bases at V and 11 bases at J; junction bases unmatched: 9. The CDR3 length is 14 residues. The CDR3: CASSLRQGTSAQHF. The CDR3 DNA reads TGTGCCAGCAGTTTACGACAGGGTACATCAGCCCAGCATTTT.

Only one count was recorded for this clone. Here the CDR3 reads CAISGTGYSNQPQHF. In DNA, the CDR3 is TGTGCCATCAGTGGGACAGGGTATAGCAATCAGCCCCAGCATTTT. The chain joins TRBV10-3 to TRBJ1-5; 8 nucleotides line up with TRBD1. The CDR3 totals 15 residues. The germline V gene encodes CDR1 ENHRY and CDR2 SYGVKD. Trimming at V came to 4 bases and at J to 0 bases, leaving 2 bases not matched to a gene.

The V call is TRBV14, the J call TRBJ2-6, with unresolved D. CDR1 and CDR2 (germline): SGHDN, FVKESK. This CDR3 has 16 amino acids. V lost 2 bases to trimming and J lost 0 bases, with 8 bases between them. The chain's CDR3 is CASSQLRSSGANVLTF. DNA of the CDR3: TGTGCCAGCAGCCAACTAAGAAGCTCTGGGGCCAACGTCCTGACTTTC.

The rearrangement uses TRBV6-5 and TRBJ2-2, with D possibly matching TRBD2 (6 bases). The CDR3 loop spans 12 amino acids. Per germline, CDR1 MNHEY and CDR2 SVGAGI. The germline V and J ends were trimmed by 7 bases and 4 bases, with 7 bases remaining between them. The CDR3 is CASNGGTGELFF. As DNA, the CDR3 is TGTGCCAGCAACGGGGGCACCGGGGAGCTGTTTTTT.

The chain has TRBV6-1 and TRBJ1-1; tentative D call: TRBD1 (5 bases). Germline-derived CDR1 and CDR2 are MNHNS and SASEGT. The CDR3 totals 14 residues. The ends were cut back, 1 base at V and 3 bases at J, with 9 bases in the middle. CDR3 sequence reads: CASSEGPRDTEAFF. The CDR3 nucleotides are TGTGCCAGCAGTGAAGGGCCCAGGGACACTGAAGCTTTCTTT.